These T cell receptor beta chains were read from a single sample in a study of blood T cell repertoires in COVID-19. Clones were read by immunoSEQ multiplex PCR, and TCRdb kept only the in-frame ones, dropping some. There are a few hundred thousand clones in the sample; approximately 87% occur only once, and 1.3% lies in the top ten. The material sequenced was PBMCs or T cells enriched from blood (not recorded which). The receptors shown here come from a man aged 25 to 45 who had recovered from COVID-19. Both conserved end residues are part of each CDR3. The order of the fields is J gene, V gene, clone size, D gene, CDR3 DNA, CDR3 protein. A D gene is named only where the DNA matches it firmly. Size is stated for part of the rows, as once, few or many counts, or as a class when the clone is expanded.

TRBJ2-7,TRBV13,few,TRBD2,TGTGCCAGCAGCGCCCGACTAGCGGGGGGATTAGACGAGCAGTACTTC,CASSARLAGGLDEQYF
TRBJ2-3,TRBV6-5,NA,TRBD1,TGTGCCAGCAGTTTTCAGGGGGTGGGCACAGATACGCAGTATTTT,CASSFQGVGTDTQYF
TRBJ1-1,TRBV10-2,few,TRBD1,TGCGCCAGCAGACACAGGGGGCTGAGGACTGAAGCTTTCTTT,CASRHRGLRTEAFF
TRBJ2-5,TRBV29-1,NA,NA,TGCAGCGTTGTGGAGGACCCCCTAGGGACCCAGTACTTC,CSVVEDPLGTQYF
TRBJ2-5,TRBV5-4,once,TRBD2,TGTGCCAGCAGAATGGGAGGGTCCGATAAAGAGACCCAGTACTTC,CASRMGGSDKETQYF
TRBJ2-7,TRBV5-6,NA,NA,TGTGCCAGCAGCAGTGTGGGGCAGGGGATCTACGAGCAGTACTTC,CASSSVGQGIYEQYF
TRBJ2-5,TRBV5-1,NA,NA,TGCGCCAGCAGCATGAACGCGGGACACCAAGAGACCCAGTACTTC,CASSMNAGHQETQYF
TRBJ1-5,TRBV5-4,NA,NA,TGTGCCAGCAGCTTGGGGGAGAATCAGCCCCAGCATTTT,CASSLGENQPQHF
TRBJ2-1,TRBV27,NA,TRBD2,TGTGCCAGCAGAAGGACTAGCGGGGTCTTTGAGCAGTTCTTC,CASRRTSGVFEQFF
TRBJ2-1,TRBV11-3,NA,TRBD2,TGTGCCAGCAGCTTAGGTGCTAGCGGACCATTCTTC,CASSLGASGPFF
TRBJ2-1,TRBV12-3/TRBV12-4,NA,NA,TGTGCCAGCACCGACTGGAATGAGCAGTTCTTC,CASTDWNEQFF
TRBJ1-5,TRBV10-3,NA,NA,TGTGCCATCAGTGCCGAGCAGGGATTTCAGCCCCAGCATTTT,CAISAEQGFQPQHF